This T cell receptor beta chain was observed in a study of cytomegalovirus exposure and HLA in healthy donors. Turning to the study itself: An early data release held tens of millions of unique TCRs from HLA-typed donors.

The PCR had 60 Vbeta and 13 Jbeta primers. The protocol was immunoSEQ multiplex PCR, while the TCRdb copy is restricted to in-frame clones and leaves out a portion. The table shows over 150,000 clones, with approximately 80% occurring only once. Study-wide findings and caveats: Later analysis showed most CMV-associated TCR beta chains appearing HLA-restricted. Most TCR sequences were seen very rarely across donors, but some public TCRs occurred in many. Follow-up analysis found HLA locus-dependent TCR association rates, highest for DRB1 and lowest for HLA-C.

A remark on this clone: Antigen specificity is unknown.

The receptor was derived from a male donor in good health and CMV-seropositive. Sequenced: PBMCs.

The CDR3 sequence: CASSIRGATLYEQYF. The CDR3 DNA reads TGTGCCAGTAGTATCCGGGGGGCGACCCTCTACGAGCAGTACTTC. This chain connects TRBV19 to TRBJ2-7, with D possibly TRBD2 on 7 matching bases. The germline V gene has CDR1 LNHDA and CDR2 SQIVND (reference sequence). V dropped 3 bases and J dropped 3 bases, with 15 bases sitting between them. The CDR3 length is 15 residues. Looking up the rest from reference TRBV19 and TRBJ2-7 gives the full variable domain: DGGITQSPKYLFRKEGQNVTLSCEQNLNHDAMYWYRQDPGQGLRLIYYSQIVNDFQKGDIAEGYSVSREKKESFPLTVTSAQKNPTAFYLCASSIRGATLYEQYFGPGTRLTVT.